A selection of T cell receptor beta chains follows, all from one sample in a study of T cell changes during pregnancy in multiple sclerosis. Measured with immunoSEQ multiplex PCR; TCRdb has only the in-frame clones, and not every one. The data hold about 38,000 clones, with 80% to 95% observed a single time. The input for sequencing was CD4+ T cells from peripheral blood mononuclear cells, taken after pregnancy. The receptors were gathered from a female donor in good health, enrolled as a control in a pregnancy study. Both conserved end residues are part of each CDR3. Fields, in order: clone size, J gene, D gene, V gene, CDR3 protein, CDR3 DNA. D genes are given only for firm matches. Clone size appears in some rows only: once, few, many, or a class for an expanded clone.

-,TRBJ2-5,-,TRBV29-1,CSVWSQETQYF,TGCAGCGTATGGAGCCAAGAGACCCAGTACTTC
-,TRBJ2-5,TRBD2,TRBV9,CASSVAGGEVWETQYF,TGTGCCAGCAGCGTAGCGGGAGGAGAGGTTTGGGAGACCCAGTACTTC
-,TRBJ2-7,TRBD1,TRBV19,CASSGQGSDEQYF,TGTGCCAGTAGCGGACAGGGTTCAGACGAGCAGTACTTC
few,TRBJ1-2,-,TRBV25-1,CASRDSGTYGYTF,TGTGCCAGCAGGGACAGCGGGACCTATGGCTACACCTTC
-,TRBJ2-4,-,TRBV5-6,CASRGQRNIQYF,TGTGCCAGCAGAGGACAGAGAAACATTCAGTACTTC
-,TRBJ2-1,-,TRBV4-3,CASSPEQGYSASQFF,TGCGCCAGCAGCCCGGAACAGGGTTACTCCGCCTCGCAGTTCTTC
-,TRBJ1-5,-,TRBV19,CASSILDSLNQPQHF,TGTGCCAGTAGTATTTTGGACAGTCTTAATCAGCCCCAGCATTTT
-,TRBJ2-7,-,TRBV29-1,CSVGGYEQYF,TGCAGCGTCGGAGGGTACGAGCAGTACTTC
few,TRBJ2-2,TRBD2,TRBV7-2,CASSLAGGTGELFF,TGTGCCAGCAGCTTAGCGGGAGGGACCGGGGAGCTGTTTTTT
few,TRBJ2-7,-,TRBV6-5,CASSYKGPRGGYEQYF,TGTGCCAGCAGTTACAAGGGACCGAGGGGGGGGTACGAGCAGTACTTC
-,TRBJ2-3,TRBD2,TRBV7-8,CASSFRLAGGGDTQYF,TGTGCCAGCAGCTTCCGACTAGCGGGGGGCGGGGATACGCAGTATTTT
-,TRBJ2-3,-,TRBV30,CAWSVARLVSDTQYF,TGTGCCTGGAGCGTCGCCCGACTAGTGTCAGATACGCAGTATTTT
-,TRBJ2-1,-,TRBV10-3,CAISESAEGYNEQFF,TGTGCCATCAGTGAGTCTGCGGAGGGGTACAATGAGCAGTTCTTC
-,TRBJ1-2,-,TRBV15,CATSLARNYGYTF,TGTGCCACCAGCTTAGCGAGAAACTATGGCTACACCTTC
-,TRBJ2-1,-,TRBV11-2,CASSLGGVRARSYNEQFF,TGTGCCAGCAGCTTAGGGGGAGTTAGGGCTAGGTCCTACAATGAGCAGTTCTTC
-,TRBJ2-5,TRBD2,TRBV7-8,CASTRTSGRETQYF,TGTGCCAGCACCAGGACTAGCGGGAGGGAGACCCAGTACTTC
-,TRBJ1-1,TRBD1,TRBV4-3,CASSARQGGTEAFF,TGCGCCAGCAGCGCCCGACAGGGAGGCACTGAAGCTTTCTTT
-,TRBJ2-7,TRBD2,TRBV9,CASSGPTLGTSGEQYF,TGTGCCAGCAGCGGGCCGACACTGGGGACTAGCGGCGAGCAGTACTTC
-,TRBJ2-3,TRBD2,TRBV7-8,CASGASGSPDTQYF,TGTGCCAGCGGGGCAAGCGGGAGTCCAGATACGCAGTATTTT
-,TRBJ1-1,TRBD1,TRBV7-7,CASSYPPVTGDLRSHTEAFF,TGTGCTAGCAGCTACCCCCCCGTGACAGGGGACCTTAGGTCACACACTGAAGCTTTCTTT
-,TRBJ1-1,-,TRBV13,CASSLRGTEAFF,TGTGCCAGCAGCTTAAGGGGCACTGAAGCTTTCTTT
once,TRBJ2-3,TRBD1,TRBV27,CASSSGDRVVADTQYF,TGTGCCAGCAGTTCAGGGGACAGGGTGGTGGCAGATACGCAGTATTTT